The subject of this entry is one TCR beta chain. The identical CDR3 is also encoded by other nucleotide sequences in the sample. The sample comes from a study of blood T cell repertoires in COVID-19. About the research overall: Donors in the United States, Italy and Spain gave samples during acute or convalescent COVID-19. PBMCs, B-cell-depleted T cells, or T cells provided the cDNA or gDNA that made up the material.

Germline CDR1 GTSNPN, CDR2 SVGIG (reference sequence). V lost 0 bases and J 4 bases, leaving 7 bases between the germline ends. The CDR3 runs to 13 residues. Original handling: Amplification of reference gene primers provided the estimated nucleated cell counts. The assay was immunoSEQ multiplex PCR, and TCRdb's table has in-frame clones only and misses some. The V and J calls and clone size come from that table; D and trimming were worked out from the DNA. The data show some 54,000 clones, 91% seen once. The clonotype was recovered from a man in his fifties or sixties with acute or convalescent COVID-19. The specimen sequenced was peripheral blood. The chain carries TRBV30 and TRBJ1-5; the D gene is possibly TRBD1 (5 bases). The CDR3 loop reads CAWSVRGNQPQHF. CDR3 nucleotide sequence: TGTGCCTGGAGTGTAAGGGGTAATCAGCCCCAGCATTTT.